These T cell receptor beta chains were read from a single sample in a study of blood T cell repertoires in COVID-19. Generated by immunoSEQ multiplex PCR, the TCRdb table keeps only in-frame clones and is missing some. This table holds nearly 55,000 clones, 91% found once. Sequencing input: peripheral blood. These receptor sequences come from a woman aged 60-75 years with active or convalescent COVID-19. The CDR3 runs from the conserved cysteine through the conserved F or W. Fields, in order: clone size, V gene, J gene, D gene, CDR3 protein, CDR3 DNA. D genes are given only for firm matches. Clone size is shown for a subset of rows, as once, few, many or a class of expanded clone.

-	TRBV5-5	TRBJ2-1	TRBD2	CASSRTSGRENEQFF	TGTGCCAGCAGCCGGACTAGCGGGAGAGAGAATGAGCAGTTCTTC
-	TRBV20-1	TRBJ2-7	-	CSAVKEEQYF	TGCAGTGCCGTGAAGGAGGAGCAGTACTTC
-	TRBV11-3	TRBJ2-7	TRBD2	CASSLGGGINEQYF	TGTGCCAGCAGCCTCGGCGGGGGGATCAACGAGCAGTACTTC
-	TRBV11-2	TRBJ1-1	-	CASSLSGSEAFF	TGTGCCAGCAGCTTATCAGGCTCTGAAGCTTTCTTT
-	TRBV19	TRBJ1-1	-	CASSRGSEAFF	TGTGCCAGTAGTAGAGGCTCTGAAGCTTTCTTT
few	TRBV5-8	TRBJ2-7	-	CASSLYRVEQYF	TGTGCCAGCAGCTTGTACAGGGTCGAGCAGTACTTC
-	TRBV28	TRBJ2-5	-	CASSDGSQETQYF	TGTGCCAGCAGTGACGGGAGCCAAGAGACCCAGTACTTC
-	TRBV29-1	TRBJ1-1	-	CSVVTGLHTEAFF	TGCAGCGTTGTCACAGGGCTCCACACTGAAGCTTTCTTT
-	TRBV11-2	TRBJ2-3	-	CASSWTRRGDTQYF	TGTGCCAGCAGTTGGACTAGGAGGGGGGATACGCAGTATTTT
-	TRBV6-5	TRBJ2-7	-	CASSYSTGIHEQYF	TGTGCCAGCAGTTACTCGACAGGTATCCACGAGCAGTACTTC
-	TRBV19	TRBJ1-5	-	CASSIVGRAQHF	TGTGCCAGTAGTATCGTAGGTCGGGCCCAGCATTTT
-	TRBV11-2	TRBJ2-2	TRBD2	CASSLDRAGGTGELFF	TGTGCCAGCAGCTTAGATCGGGCGGGAGGCACCGGGGAGCTGTTTTTT
-	TRBV18	TRBJ2-3	TRBD2	CASSFTSGASTDTQYF	TGTGCCAGCTCATTTACTAGCGGGGCTAGCACAGATACGCAGTATTTT
-	TRBV9	TRBJ2-5	-	CASSVGGAGGQETQYF	TGTGCCAGCAGCGTAGGGGGGGCAGGGGGGCAAGAGACCCAGTACTTC